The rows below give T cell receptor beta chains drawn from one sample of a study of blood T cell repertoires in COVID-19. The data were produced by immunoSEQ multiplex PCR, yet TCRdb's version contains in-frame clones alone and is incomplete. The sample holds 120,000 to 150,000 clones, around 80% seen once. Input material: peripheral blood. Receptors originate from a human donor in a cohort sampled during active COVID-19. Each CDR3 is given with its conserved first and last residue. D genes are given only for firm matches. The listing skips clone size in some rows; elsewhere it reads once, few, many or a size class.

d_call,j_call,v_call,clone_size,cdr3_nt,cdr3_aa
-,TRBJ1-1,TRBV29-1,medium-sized,TGCAGCGTTGTGGCAGGGGTGACCACTGAAGCTTTCTTT,CSVVAGVTTEAFF
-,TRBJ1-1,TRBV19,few,TGTGCCAGTAGTCCGAGCAGGGTGTACAACACTGAAGCTTTCTTT,CASSPSRVYNTEAFF
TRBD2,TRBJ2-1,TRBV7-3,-,TGTGCCAGCAGCCCCCGAACTAGCGGGGGGAGGGGTCCCTACAATGAGCAGTTCTTC,CASSPRTSGGRGPYNEQFF
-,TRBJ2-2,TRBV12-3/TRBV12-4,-,TGTGCCAGCAGTTTAGGGGGGGCCGGGGAGCTGTTTTTT,CASSLGGAGELFF
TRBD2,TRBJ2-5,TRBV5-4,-,TGTGCCAGCAGTCCCGGGACTAGCGGGGGAAACCAAGAGACCCAGTACTTC,CASSPGTSGGNQETQYF
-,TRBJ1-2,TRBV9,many,TGTGCCAGCAGCGGACAGGTTTCTAACTATGGCTACACCTTC,CASSGQVSNYGYTF
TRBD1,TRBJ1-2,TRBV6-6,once,TGTGCCAGCAGTGGACAGGGGGCTGGCTACACCTTC,CASSGQGAGYTF
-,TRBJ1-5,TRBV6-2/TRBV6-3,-,TGTGCCAGCAGTTACTCGAGTGGAAGGGGACAGCCCCAGCATTTT,CASSYSSGRGQPQHF
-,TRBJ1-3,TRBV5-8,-,TGTGCCAGCAGTCCCCCGGGGGTCTCTGGAAACACCATATATTTT,CASSPPGVSGNTIYF
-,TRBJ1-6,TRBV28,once,TGTGCCAGCAGCCAATGGGGGGAAGCGGGGTCACCCCTCCACTTT,CASSQWGEAGSPLHF
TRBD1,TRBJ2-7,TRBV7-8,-,TGTGCCAGCAGCACCCGGACAGGGCACGAGCAGTACTTC,CASSTRTGHEQYF
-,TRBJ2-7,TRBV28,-,TGTGCCAGCAGTTTGGGACGGGCGGGACGGTTCACCTACGAGCAGTACTTC,CASSLGRAGRFTYEQYF
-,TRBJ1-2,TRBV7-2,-,TGTGCCAGCAGCCCCGTCTCGGGGGGTGTGGGGTATGGCTACACCTTC,CASSPVSGGVGYGYTF
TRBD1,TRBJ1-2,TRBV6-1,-,TGTGCCAGCAGTGAAAGGGGGCCCCCCTATGGCTACACCTTC,CASSERGPPYGYTF
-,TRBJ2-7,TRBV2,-,TGTGCCAGTTGTCCCCCAGGGACCTACGAGCAGTACTTC,CASCPPGTYEQYF
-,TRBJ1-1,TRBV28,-,TGTGCCAGCAGCTTCGGACAGTATGAAGCTTTCTTT,CASSFGQYEAFF
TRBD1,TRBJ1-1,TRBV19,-,TGTGCCAGTAGTCCCCAGGGGGCTAAGGATGAAGCTTTCTTT,CASSPQGAKDEAFF
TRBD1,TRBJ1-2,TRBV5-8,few,TGTGCCAGCAGCTTCCGGGACAGGGGGTATGGCTACACCTTC,CASSFRDRGYGYTF
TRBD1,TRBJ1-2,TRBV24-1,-,TGTGCCACCAGTGATTTGGACAGGGCCTATGGCTACACCTTC,CATSDLDRAYGYTF
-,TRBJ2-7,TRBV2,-,TGTGCCAGCAGTGAGGGTGGCCCCGGGACTCTTACCTACGAGCAGTACTTC,CASSEGGPGTLTYEQYF
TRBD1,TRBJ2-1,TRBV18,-,TGTGCCAGCTCACCTTACTGGGACAGGGACGGTGAGCAGTTCTTC,CASSPYWDRDGEQFF
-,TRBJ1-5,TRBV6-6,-,TGTGCCAGCAGGGAGGTTAGCAATCAGCCCCAGCATTTT,CASREVSNQPQHF
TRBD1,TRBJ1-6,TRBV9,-,TGTGCCAGCAGCGGGGCGGGACAGGGGCAATCACCCCTCCACTTT,CASSGAGQGQSPLHF
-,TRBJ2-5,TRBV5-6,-,TGTGCCAGCAGCTGGGGCATCCAAGAGACCCAGTACTTC,CASSWGIQETQYF
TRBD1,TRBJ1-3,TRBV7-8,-,TGTGCCAGCACCTACCGGGACAGGGGAAACACCATATATTTT,CASTYRDRGNTIYF
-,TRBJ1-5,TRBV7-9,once,TGTGCCAGCAGCTTCCCCGAGGGGCCCCAGCATTTT,CASSFPEGPQHF
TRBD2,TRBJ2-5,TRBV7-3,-,TGTGCCAGCAGTAGAACGGGGGGGTACCAAGAGACCCAGTACTTC,CASSRTGGYQETQYF
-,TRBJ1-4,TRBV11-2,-,TGTGCCAGCAGCTTAGGGGTGGTGCGGGGTAATGAAAAACTGTTTTTT,CASSLGVVRGNEKLFF
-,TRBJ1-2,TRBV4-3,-,TGCGCCAGCAGCCAGACGGCCACTCTTCTAGGCGATGGCTACACCTTC,CASSQTATLLGDGYTF
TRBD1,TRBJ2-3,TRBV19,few,TGTGCCAGTAGTATTTGGGGGGACAGGGTTGGAACAGATACGCAGTATTTT,CASSIWGDRVGTDTQYF
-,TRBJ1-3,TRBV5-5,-,TGTGCCAGCAGCTTGGAGGCAGGCTCTGGAAACACCATATATTTT,CASSLEAGSGNTIYF
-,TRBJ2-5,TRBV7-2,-,TGTGCCAGCACCTCTTCGGGACTCTCGGCAGAGACCCAGTACTTC,CASTSSGLSAETQYF
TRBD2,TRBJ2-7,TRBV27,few,TGTGCCAGCAGTACTAGCGGCTACGAGCAGTACTTC,CASSTSGYEQYF
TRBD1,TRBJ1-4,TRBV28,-,TGTGCCAGCAGTCCGGGAGGGGGCAGGGTTGGTGAAAAACTGTTTTTT,CASSPGGGRVGEKLFF
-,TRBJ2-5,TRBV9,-,TGTGCCAGCAGCTCCCGGGACTTCGTCGGGGTAGAGACCCAGTACTTC,CASSSRDFVGVETQYF
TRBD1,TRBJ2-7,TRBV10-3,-,TGTGCCATCAGTGCTCGGGACAGCACCTACGAGCAGTACTTC,CAISARDSTYEQYF
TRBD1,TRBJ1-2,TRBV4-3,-,TGCGCCAGCAGCCAAGATCTACGACAGGGAGTTGGCGATGGCTACACCTTC,CASSQDLRQGVGDGYTF
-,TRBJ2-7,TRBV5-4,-,TGTGCCAGCAGCCCGGACAGAATTTACGAGCAGTACTTC,CASSPDRIYEQYF
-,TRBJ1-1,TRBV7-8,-,TGTGCCAGCAGCTTAGCGCCTAGGGGGAACACTGAAGCTTTCTTT,CASSLAPRGNTEAFF
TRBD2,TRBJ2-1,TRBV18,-,TGTGCCAGCTCCCCAGGACTAGCGGTGCGCTACAATGAGCAGTTCTTC,CASSPGLAVRYNEQFF
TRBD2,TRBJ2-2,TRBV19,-,TGTGCCAGTAGTGGGCCGGGACTAGCGAAGAACACCGGGGAGCTGTTTTTT,CASSGPGLAKNTGELFF
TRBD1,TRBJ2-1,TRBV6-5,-,TGTGCCAGCTCCACCGGGACAGTACAGTTCTTC,CASSTGTVQFF